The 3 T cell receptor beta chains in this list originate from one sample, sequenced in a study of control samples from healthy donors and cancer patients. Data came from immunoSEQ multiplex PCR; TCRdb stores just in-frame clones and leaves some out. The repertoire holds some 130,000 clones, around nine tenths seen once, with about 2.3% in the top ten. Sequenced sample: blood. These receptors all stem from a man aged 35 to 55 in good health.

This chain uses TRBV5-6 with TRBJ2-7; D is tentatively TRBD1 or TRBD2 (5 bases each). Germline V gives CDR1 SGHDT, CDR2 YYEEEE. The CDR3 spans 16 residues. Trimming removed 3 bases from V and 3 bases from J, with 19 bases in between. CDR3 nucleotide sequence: TGTGCCAGCAGCTCAATAATCTGGGACGGTAACTACGAGCAGTACTTC. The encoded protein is CASSSIIWDGNYEQYF.

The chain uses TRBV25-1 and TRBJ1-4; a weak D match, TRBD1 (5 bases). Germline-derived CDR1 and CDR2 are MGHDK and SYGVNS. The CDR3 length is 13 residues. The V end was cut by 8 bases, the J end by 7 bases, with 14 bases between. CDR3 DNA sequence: TGTGCCAGCCGTCGGGGGGGTACTGAAAAACTGTTTTTT. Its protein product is CASRRGGTEKLFF.

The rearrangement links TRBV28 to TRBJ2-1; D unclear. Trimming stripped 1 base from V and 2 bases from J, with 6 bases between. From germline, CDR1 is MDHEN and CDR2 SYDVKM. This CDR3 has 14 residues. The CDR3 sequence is CASSLFAAYNEQFF. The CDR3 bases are TGTGCCAGCAGTTTATTTGCGGCCTACAATGAGCAGTTCTTC.